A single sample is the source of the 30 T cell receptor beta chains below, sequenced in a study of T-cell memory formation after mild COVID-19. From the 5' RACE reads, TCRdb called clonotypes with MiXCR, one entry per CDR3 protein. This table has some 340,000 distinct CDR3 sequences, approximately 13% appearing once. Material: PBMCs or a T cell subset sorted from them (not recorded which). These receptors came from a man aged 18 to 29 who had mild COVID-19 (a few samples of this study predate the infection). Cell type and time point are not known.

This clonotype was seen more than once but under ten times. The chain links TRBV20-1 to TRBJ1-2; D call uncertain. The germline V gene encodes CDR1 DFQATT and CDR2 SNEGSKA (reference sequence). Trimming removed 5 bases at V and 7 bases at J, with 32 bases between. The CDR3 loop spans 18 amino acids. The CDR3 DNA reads TGCAGTGCTGAGTGGAGACATCCCGAGACGTTATTACCCTTTGGCTACACCTTC. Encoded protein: CSAEWRHPETLLPFGYTF.

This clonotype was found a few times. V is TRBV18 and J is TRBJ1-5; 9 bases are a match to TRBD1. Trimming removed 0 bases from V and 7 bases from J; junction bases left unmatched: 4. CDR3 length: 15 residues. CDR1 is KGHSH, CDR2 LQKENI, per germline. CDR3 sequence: CASSPPNRGQQPQHF. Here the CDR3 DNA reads TGTGCCAGCTCACCACCGAACAGGGGGCAGCAGCCCCAGCATTTT.

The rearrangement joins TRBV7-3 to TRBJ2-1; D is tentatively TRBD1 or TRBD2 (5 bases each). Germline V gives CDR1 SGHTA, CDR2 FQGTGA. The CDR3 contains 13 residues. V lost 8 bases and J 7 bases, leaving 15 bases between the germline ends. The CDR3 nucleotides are TGTGCCAGCTCTCCCGGGGCAGGGAATGAGCAGTTCTTC. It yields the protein CASSPGAGNEQFF.

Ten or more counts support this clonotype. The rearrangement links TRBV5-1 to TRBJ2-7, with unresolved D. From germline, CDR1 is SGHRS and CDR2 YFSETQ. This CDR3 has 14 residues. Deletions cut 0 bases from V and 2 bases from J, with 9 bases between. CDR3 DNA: TGCGCCAGCAGCTTGGAACCCAGAACCTACGAGCAGTACTTC. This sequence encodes CASSLEPRTYEQYF.

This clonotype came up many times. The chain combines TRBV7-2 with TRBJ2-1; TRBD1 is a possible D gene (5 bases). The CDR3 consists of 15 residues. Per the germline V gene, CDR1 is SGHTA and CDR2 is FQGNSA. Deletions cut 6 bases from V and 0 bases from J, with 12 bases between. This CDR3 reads CASRIGAASYNEQFF. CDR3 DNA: TGTGCCAGCAGAATAGGGGCGGCCTCCTACAATGAGCAGTTCTTC.

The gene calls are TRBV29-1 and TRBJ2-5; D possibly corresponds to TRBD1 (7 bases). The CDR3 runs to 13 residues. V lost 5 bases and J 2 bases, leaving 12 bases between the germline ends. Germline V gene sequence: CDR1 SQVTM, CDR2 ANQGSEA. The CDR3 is CSVHGGQQETQYF. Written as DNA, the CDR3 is TGCAGCGTTCACGGGGGACAGCAAGAGACCCAGTACTTC.

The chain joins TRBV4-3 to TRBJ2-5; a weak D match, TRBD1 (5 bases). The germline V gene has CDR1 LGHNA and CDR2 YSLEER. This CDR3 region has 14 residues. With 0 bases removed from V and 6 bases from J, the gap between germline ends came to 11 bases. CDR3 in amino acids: CASSQDQGPKTQYF. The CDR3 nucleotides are TGCGCCAGCAGCCAAGATCAGGGTCCGAAGACCCAGTACTTC.

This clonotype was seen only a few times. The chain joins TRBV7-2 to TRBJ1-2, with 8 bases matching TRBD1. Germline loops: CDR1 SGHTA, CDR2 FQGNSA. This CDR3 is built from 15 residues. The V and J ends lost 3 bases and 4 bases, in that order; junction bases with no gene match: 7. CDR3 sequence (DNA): TGTGCCAGCAGCTTGGGACAGGCAAGAGGCTATGGCTACACCTTC. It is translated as CASSLGQARGYGYTF.

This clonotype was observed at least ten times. The CDR3 loop is CASSFLTSGTDTQYF. CDR3 nucleotide sequence: TGTGCCAGCAGCTTCCTGACTAGCGGCACAGATACGCAGTATTTT. The chain employs TRBV3-1 and TRBJ2-3; 8 bases match TRBD2. Germline trimming cut 5 bases from V and 1 base from J; bases unmatched to any gene: 5. Germline CDR1 reads LGHDT; CDR2 reads YNNKEL (reference sequence). This CDR3 comprises 15 residues.

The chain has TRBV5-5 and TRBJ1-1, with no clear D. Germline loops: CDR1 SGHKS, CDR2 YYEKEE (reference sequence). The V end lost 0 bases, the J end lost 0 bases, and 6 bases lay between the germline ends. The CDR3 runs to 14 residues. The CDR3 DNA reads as TGTGCCAGCAGCTTGGAGGCAGTGAACACTGAAGCTTTCTTT. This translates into CASSLEAVNTEAFF.

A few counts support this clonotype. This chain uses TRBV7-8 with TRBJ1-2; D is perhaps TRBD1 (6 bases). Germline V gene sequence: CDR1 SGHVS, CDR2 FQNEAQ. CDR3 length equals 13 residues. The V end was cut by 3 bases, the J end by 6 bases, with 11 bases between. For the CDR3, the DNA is TGTGCCAGCAGCTTCCGGGGGGCGAATGGCTACACCTTC. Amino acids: CASSFRGANGYTF.

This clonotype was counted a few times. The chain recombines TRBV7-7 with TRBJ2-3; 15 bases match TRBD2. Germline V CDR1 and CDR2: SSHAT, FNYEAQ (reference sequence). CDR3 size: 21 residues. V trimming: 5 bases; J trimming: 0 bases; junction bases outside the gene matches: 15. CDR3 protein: CASSPAGGLAGGYTSTDTQYF. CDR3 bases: TGTGCCAGCAGCCCCGCCGGGGGACTAGCGGGGGGCTATACTAGCACAGATACGCAGTATTTT.

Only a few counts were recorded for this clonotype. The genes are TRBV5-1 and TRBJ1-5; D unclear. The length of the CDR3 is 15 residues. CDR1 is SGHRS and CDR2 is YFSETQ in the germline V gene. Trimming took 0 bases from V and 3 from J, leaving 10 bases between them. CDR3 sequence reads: CASSLAGRPNQPQHF. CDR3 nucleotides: TGCGCCAGCAGCTTGGCGGGCAGGCCCAATCAGCCCCAGCATTTT.

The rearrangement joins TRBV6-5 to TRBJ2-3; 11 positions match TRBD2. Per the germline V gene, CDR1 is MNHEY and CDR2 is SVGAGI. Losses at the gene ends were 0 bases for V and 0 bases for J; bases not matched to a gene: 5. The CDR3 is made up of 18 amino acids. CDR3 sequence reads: CASSYSASGGTSTDTQYF. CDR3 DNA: TGTGCCAGCAGTTACTCAGCTAGCGGGGGGACTAGCACAGATACGCAGTATTTT.

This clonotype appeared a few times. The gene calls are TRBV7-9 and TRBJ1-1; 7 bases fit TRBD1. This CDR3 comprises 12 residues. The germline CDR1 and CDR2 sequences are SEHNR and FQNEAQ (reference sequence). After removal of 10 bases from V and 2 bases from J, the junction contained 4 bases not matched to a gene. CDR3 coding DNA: TGTGCCACGAGGGACAGTAACACTGAAGCTTTCTTT. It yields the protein CATRDSNTEAFF.

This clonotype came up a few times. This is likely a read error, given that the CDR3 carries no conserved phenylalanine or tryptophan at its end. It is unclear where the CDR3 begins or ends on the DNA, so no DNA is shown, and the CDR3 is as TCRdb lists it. The chain's CDR3 is CASRSLRG. The chain links TRBV5-1 to TRBJ1-2; the listed D gene, TRBD1, was not tested against the DNA. Inclusive of both ends, the CDR3 amounts to 8 amino acids. CDR1 and CDR2 from the germline V gene are SGHRS and YFSETQ.

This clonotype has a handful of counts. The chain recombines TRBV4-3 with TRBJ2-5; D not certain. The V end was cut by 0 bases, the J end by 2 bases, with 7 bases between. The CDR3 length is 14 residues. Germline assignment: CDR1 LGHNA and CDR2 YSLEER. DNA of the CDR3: TGCGCCAGCAGCCAAGAACGACGGCAAGAGACCCAGTACTTC. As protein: CASSQERRQETQYF.

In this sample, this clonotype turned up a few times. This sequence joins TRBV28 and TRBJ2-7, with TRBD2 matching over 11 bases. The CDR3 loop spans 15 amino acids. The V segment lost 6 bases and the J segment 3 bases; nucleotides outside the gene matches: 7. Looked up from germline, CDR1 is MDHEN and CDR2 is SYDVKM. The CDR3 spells CASSGSGGARYEQYV. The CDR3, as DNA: TGTGCCAGCAGCGGTAGCGGGGGGGCGCGCTACGAGCAGTACGTC.

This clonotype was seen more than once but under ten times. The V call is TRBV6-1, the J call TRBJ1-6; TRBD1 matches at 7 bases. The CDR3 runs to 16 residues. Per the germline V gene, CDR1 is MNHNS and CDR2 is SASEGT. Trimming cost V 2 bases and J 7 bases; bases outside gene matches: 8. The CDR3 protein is CASSERTGLENSPLHF. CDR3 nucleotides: TGTGCCAGCAGTGAAAGGACAGGCTTGGAAAATTCACCCCTCCACTTT.

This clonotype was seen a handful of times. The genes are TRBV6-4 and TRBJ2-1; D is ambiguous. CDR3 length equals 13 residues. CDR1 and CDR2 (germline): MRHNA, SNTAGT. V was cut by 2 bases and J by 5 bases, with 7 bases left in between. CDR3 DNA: TGTGCCAGCAGTGACAGGGCCCACAATGAGCAGTTCTTC. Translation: CASSDRAHNEQFF.

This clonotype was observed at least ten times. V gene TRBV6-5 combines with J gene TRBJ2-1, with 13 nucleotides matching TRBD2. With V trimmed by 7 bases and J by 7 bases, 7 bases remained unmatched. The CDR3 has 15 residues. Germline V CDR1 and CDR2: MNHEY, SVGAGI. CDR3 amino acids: CASTSTSGGRNEQFF. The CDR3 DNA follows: TGTGCCAGCACCTCGACTAGCGGGGGGCGGAATGAGCAGTTCTTC.

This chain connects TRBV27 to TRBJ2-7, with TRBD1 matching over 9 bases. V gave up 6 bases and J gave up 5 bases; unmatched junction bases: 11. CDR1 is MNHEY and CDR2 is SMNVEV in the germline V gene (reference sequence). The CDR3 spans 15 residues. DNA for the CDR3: TGTGCCAGCAGCGGTATCGGGACAGGGCAGCACGAGCAGTACTTC. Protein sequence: CASSGIGTGQHEQYF.

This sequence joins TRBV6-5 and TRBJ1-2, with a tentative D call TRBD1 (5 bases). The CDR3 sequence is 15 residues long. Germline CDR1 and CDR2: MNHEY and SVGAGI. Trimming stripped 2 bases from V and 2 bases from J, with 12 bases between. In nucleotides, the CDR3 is TGTGCCAGCAGTTACGGGGGGAGATTGAACTATGGCTACACCTTC. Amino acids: CASSYGGRLNYGYTF.

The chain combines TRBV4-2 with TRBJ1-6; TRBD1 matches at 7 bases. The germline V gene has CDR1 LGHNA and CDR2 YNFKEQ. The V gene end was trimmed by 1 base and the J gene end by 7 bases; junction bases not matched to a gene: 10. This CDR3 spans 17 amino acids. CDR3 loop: CASSQVYGGQENSPLHF. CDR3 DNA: TGTGCCAGCAGCCAAGTCTATGGCGGACAGGAGAATTCACCCCTCCACTTT.

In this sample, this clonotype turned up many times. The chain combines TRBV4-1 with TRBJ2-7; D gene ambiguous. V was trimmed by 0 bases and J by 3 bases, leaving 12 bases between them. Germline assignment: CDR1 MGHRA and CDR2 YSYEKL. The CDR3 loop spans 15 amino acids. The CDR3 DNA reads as TGCGCCAGCAGCCAAGATCTACGGCAGGTCTACGAGCAGTACTTC. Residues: CASSQDLRQVYEQYF.

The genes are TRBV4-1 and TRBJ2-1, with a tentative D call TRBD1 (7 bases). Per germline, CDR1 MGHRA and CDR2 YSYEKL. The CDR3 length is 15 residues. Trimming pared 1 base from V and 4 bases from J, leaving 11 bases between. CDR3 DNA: TGCGCCAGCAGCCAAGGCGGGACAGCATACAATGAGCAGTTCTTC. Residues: CASSQGGTAYNEQFF.

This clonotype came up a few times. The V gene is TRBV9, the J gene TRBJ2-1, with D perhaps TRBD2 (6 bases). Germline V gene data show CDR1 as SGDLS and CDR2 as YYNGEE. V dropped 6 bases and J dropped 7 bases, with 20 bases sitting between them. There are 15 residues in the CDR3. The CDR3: CASIRVRGDGNEQFF. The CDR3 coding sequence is TGTGCCAGCATTAGGGTGCGCGGGGATGGAAATGAGCAGTTCTTC.

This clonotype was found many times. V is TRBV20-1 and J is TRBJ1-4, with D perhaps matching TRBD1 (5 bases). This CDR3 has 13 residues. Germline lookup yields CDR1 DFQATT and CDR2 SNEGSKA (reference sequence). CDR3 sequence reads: CSFRQGWGEKLFF. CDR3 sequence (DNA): TGCAGCTTCCGTCAGGGATGGGGTGAAAAACTGTTTTTT.

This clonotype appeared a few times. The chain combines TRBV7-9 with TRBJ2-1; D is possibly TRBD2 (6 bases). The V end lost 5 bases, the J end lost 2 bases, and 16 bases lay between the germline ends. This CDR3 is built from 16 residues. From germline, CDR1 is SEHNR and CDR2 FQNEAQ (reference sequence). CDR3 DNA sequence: TGTGCCAGCAGCGCCTCCCGGGACTTCACCTACAATGAGCAGTTCTTC. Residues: CASSASRDFTYNEQFF.

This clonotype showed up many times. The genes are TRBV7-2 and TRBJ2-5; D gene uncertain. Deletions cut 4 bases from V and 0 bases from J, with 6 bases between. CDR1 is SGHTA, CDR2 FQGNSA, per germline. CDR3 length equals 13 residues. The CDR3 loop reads CASSYRYQETQYF. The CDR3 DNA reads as TGTGCCAGCAGCTACCGATACCAAGAGACCCAGTACTTC. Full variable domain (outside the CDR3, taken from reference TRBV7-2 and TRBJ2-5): GAGVSQSPSNKVTEKGKDVELRCDPISGHTALYWYRQSLGQGLEFLIYFQGNSAPDKSGLPSDRFSAERTGGSVSTLTIQRTQQEDSAVYLCASSYRYQETQYFGPGTRLLVL.